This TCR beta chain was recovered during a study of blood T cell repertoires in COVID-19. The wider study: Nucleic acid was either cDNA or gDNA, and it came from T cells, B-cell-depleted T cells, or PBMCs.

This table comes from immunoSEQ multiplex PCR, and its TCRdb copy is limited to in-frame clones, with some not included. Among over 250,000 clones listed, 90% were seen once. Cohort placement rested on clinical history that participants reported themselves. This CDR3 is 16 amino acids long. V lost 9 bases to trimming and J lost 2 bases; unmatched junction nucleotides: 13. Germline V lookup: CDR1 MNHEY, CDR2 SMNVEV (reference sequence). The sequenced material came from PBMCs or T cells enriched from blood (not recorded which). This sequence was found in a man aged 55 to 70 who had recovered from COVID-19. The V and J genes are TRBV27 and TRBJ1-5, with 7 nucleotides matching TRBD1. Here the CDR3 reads CASRKEGARRNQPQHF. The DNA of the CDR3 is TGTGCCAGTAGAAAAGAGGGGGCGAGGCGCAATCAGCCCCAGCATTTT.